A few counts support the clone carrying this TCR beta chain. Its antigen is still unknown. All donors were Caucasian adults living in Nashville, Tennessee. Trimming pared 8 bases from V and 0 bases from J, leaving 18 bases between. Germline CDR1 is MDHEN and CDR2 is SYDVKM. This CDR3 region has 16 residues. These data are taken from a study of shared clonotypes between healthy human individuals. Study conclusions and caveats: Approximately 5% of naive CD4 clonotypes were shared across a few donors.

Sequencing used immunoSEQ multiplex PCR; TCRdb keeps in-frame clones, though not all of them. The sample records roughly 1 million clones, about 75% being singletons. The receptor was derived from a man aged 18 to 30 in good health. V is TRBV28 and J is TRBJ2-3, with D perhaps being TRBD1 or TRBD2 (5 bases each). The sample taken for sequencing was memory CD4+ T cells sorted from blood. Stated subset: CD45RA-negative fraction. The CDR3 DNA follows: TGTGCCAGCTTAGGGACCCTGGCCTCTAGCACAGATACGCAGTATTTT. It translates to CASLGTLASSTDTQYF.